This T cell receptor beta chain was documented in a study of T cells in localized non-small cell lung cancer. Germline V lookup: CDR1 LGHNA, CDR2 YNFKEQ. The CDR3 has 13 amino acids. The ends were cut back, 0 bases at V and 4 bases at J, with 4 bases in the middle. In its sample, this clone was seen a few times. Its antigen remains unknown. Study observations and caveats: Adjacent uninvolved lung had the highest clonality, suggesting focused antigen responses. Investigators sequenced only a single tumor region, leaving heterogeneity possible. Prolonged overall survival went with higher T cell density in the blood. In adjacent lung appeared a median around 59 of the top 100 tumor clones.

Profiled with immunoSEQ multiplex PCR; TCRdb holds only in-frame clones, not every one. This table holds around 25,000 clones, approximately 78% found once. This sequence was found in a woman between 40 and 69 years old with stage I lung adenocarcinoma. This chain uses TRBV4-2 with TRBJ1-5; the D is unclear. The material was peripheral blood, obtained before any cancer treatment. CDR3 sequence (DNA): TGTGCCAGCAGCCAAGAGAGAAATCAGCCCCAGCATTTT. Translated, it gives CASSQERNQPQHF.